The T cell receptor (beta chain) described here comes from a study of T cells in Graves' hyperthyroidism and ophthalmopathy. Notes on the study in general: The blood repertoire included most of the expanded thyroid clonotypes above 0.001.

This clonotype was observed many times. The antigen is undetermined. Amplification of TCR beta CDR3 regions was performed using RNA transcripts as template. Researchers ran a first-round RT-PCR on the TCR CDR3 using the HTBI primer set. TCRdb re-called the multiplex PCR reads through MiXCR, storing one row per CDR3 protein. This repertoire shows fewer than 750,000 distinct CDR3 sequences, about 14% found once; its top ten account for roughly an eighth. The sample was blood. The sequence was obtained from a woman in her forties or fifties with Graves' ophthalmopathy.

The CDR3 nucleotides are TGTGCCAGCAGTCCTCCACGGGGGGGAACTAATGAAAAACTGTTTTTT. It specifies CASSPPRGGTNEKLFF. V gene TRBV28 combines with J gene TRBJ1-4; TRBD1 is a possible D gene (5 bases). Germline assignment: CDR1 MDHEN and CDR2 SYDVKM. Trimming took off 5 bases at V and 1 base at J, with 14 bases between the two ends. This CDR3 is built from 16 residues.